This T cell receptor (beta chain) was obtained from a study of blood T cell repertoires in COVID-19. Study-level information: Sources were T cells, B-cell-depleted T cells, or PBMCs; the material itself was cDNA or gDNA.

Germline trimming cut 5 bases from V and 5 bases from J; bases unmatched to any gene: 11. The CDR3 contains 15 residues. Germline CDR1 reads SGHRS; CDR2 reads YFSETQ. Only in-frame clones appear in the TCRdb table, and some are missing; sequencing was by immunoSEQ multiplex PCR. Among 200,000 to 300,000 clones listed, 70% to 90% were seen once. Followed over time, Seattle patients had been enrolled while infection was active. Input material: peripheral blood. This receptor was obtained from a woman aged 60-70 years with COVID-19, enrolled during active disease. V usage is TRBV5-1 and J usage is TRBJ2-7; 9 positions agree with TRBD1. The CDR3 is CASRPGQGFRNEQYF. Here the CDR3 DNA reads TGCGCCAGCAGACCGGGACAGGGCTTTAGGAACGAGCAGTACTTC.